This TCR beta chain was obtained from a study of vaccination and CD4 T cells after COVID-19 (dated by TCRdb to 2022 to 2024). With regard to the full study: Convalescent patients had a positive SARS-CoV-2 result on nasal swab PCR, and of these patients, several had mild disease and one had severe disease. In the convalescent cohort there were six males and four females, among whom were two Hispanic individuals, seven Caucasians, two Asians and one multiracial person. Overlapping spike peptide pools from SARS-CoV-2 and from the common cold coronaviruses HCoV-NL63, HCoV-OC43 and HCoV-229E were used as culture stimuli. In approximately ten COVID-19 convalescent patients and a few infection-naive healthy vaccine recipients, the spike-specific CD4+ TCR repertoire before mRNA vaccination was compared with the repertoire after mRNA vaccination. Post-COVID blood samples were collected from convalescent patients a median of roughly 100 days after diagnosis, with a range of roughly 30 to 161 days. Post-vaccine blood samples were taken a median of 72 days after the second vaccine dose, with a range of roughly 13 to 250 days. Participants got two doses of the Pfizer-BioNTech BNT162b2 vaccine (n=8) or two doses of the Moderna mRNA-1273 vaccine (n=2). As controls, cultures received a CEFX viral epitope pool (the positive control), an HIV-1 Nef peptide pool (the negative control), or no peptide at all.

This specimen's treatment or condition label, per the study, means: approximately 10-day PBMC culture with coronavirus spike peptide pools or control peptides (ViraFEST assay). The ViraFEST assay, used in the study, expanded antigen-specific T cells with peptide pools and then identified the expanded clonotypes through TCR sequencing. The convalescent patients' positive SARS-CoV-2 PCR tests fell between March and December 2020, which was before the Alpha, Beta and Delta variants emerged in the United States. Each well held 2 million to 2.5 million PBMCs cultured with 9 to 10 ug/ml peptide pools in IMDM containing 5% human AB serum and 7.5 to 10 IU/ml IL-2. Half of the culture medium was replaced with fresh IL-2-containing medium on days 3 and 7. Once the cells had been in culture for about 10 days, the EasySep CD4+ T cell isolation kit was used to isolate CD4+ T cells by negative selection. Ficoll-Paque Plus gradient centrifugation was used to isolate PBMCs from whole blood, and the isolated PBMCs were then either used fresh or cryopreserved at -140C. Each culture condition was generally run in triplicate wells.

Library prep was done by PCR. TCR sequencing of DNA from cultured CD4+ T cells used the Oncomine TCR Beta short-read assay at the Johns Hopkins FTIC core. Genomic DNA was extracted from the cultured CD4+ T cells with the QIAamp micro DNA kit. Oncomine TCR Beta libraries from cultured CD4+ T cells were pooled using unique dual indexes and sequenced on an Illumina iSeq 100. In the authors' own workflow: Non-productive sequences were removed, and CDR3s not starting with C, not ending with F or W, or shorter than 7 amino acids were discarded. Antigen-specific clonotypes were identified with the MANAFEST web application by comparing peptide-stimulated wells with reference and other culture wells. To be called positive, a clone needed an FDR below 0.05, an odds ratio above 5, and a productive frequency above 0.1% in at least two of three replicate wells. A clonotype was classed as cross-reactive if the clonotype showed significant expansion both in SARS-CoV-2 spike wells and in at least one common cold coronavirus spike condition. CDR3 homology was assessed with Levenshtein distances (stringdist) and unrooted phylogenetic trees (ape) in R version 3.6.1. The public reads were reprocessed in TCRdb via fastp at Q25 and MiXCR, keeping in-frame beta chains. A single entry per CDR3 protein holds the most common genes and DNA from its merged rows. None of the V and J calls come from the authors' own analysis; TCRdb made them. The sample table contains around 19,000 distinct CDR3 sequences; only one count was recorded for more than 50% of them. The ten biggest clones cover 7.9% of the sample.

Study-wide findings and limitations: In convalescent patients, a median roughly 83% of post-vaccine SARS-CoV-2-reactive clones were detected only after vaccination, and vaccine-specific priming was suggested by this finding. The number of convalescent patients in the study was relatively small, and the study did not examine early timepoints following natural infection. An increase in the median number of SARS-CoV-2-reactive clonotypes from around 20 after infection to a few dozen after vaccination was observed, but the change was not found to be significant. Of the vaccine-specific clones in convalescent patients, 304 of 307, or nearly all, reacted only to SARS-CoV-2 spike and did not cross-react with common cold coronaviruses.

A word on this clonotype: Its antigen has not been determined. Per-base qualities were not stored, and no clone one base away is much larger.

The cysteine opens and the phenylalanine closes a CDR3 of 12 amino acids. Only the CDR3 portion is preserved as DNA: 36 bases, with reading frame beginning at the first base. The junction carries 7 bases between V and J, which are trimmed by 0 bases and 8 bases respectively. For CDR1 and CDR2, the germline V gene (reference sequence) lists LNHNV and YYDKDF. The TCR comes from a human donor who had recovered from COVID-19. Rearrangement joined TRBV15 to TRBJ1-2; there is no confident call for the D gene. The specimen was CD4+ T cells from blood, cultured in vitro. The nucleotide sequence reads as follows: TGTGCCACCAGCAGAGATTCAGGAGGCTACACCTTC. This gives the protein CATSRDSGGYTF.